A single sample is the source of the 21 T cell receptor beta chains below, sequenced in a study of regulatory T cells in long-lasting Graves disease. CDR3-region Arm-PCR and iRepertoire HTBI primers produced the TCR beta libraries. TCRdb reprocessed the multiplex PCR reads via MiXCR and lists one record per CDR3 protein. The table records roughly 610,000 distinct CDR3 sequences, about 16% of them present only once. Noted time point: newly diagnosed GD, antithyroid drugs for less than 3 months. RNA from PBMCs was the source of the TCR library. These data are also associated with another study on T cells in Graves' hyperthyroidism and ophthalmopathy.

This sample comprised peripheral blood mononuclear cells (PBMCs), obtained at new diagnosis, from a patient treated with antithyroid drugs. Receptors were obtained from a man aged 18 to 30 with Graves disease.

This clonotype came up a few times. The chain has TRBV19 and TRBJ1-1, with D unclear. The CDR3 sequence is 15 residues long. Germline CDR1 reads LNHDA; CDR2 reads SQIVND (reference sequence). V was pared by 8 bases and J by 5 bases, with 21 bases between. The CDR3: CASSAGSRVGTEAFF. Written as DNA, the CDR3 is TGTGCCAGTTCGGCGGGCAGCCGGGTAGGGACTGAAGCTTTCTTT.

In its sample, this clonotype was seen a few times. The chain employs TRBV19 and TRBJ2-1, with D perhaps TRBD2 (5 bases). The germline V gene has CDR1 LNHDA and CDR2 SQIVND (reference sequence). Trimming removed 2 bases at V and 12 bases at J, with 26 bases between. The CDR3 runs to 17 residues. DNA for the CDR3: TGTGCCAGTAGTATAAGGAGTCTGCGGAGGCACGGAATGAGGCAGTTCTTC. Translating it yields CASSIRSLRRHGMRQFF.

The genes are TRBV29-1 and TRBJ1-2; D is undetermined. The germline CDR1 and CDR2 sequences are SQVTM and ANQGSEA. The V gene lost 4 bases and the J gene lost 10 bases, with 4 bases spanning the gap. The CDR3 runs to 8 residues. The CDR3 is CSVGVYTF. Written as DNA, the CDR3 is TGCAGCGTTGGAGTCTACACCTTC.

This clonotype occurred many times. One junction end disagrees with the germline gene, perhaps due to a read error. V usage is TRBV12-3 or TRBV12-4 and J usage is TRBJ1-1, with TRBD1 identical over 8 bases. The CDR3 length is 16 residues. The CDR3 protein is CASSLAGGASVTEAFF. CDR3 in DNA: TGTGCCAGCAGTCTAGCAGGGGGCGCATCGGTCACTGAAGCTTTCTTT.

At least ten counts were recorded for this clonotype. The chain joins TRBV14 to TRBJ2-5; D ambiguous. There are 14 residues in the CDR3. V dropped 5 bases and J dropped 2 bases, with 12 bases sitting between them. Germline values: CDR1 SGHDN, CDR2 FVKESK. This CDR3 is CASSSKAGQETQYF. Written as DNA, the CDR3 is TGTGCCAGCAGCTCAAAAGCAGGACAAGAGACCCAGTACTTC.

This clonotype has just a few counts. The DNA for the CDR3 is TGTGCCAGCAGTGATCTAGCGGGAGGGCCCTACAATGAGCAGTTCTTC. Residues: CASSDLAGGPYNEQFF. The gene calls are TRBV6-1 and TRBJ2-1; 12 nucleotides align to TRBD2. Germline V gene data show CDR1 as MNHNS and CDR2 as SASEGT. V trimming: 3 bases; J trimming: 2 bases; junction bases outside the gene matches: 2. CDR3 size: 16 residues.

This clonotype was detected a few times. Here the CDR3 reads CSAREGTGTEKLFF. In nucleotides, the CDR3 is TGCAGTGCTAGGGAGGGGACAGGGACTGAAAAACTGTTTTTT. V usage is TRBV20-1 and J usage is TRBJ1-4; TRBD1 aligns across 9 bases. Losses at the gene ends were 3 bases for V and 7 bases for J; bases not matched to a gene: 6. Germline V gives CDR1 DFQATT, CDR2 SNEGSKA (reference sequence). The CDR3 is 14 residues long.

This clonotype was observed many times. CDR3 DNA: TGTGCCAGCACCCCTCTTCTAGGACAGGGGTTCCACGAGCAGTACTTC. Protein sequence: CASTPLLGQGFHEQYF. The genes are TRBV12-3 or TRBV12-4 and TRBJ2-7; TRBD1 agrees at 9 bases. V shed 7 bases and J 5 bases; nucleotides not matched to a gene: 15. This CDR3 has 16 amino acids.

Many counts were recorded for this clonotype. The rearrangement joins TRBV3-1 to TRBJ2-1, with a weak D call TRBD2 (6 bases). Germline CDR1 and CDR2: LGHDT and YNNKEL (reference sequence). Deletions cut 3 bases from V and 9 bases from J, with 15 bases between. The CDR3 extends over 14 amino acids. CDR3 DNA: TGTGCCAGCAGCCAGGGACTCCGGCCGCCTGAGCAGTTCTTC. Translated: CASSQGLRPPEQFF.

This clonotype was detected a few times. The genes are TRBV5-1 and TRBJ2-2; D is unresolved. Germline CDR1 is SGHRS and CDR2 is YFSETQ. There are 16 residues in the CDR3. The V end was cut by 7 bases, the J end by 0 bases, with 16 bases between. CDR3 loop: CASGQRPTSNTGELFF. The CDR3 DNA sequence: TGCGCCAGCGGGCAGAGGCCGACCTCGAACACCGGGGAGCTGTTTTTT.

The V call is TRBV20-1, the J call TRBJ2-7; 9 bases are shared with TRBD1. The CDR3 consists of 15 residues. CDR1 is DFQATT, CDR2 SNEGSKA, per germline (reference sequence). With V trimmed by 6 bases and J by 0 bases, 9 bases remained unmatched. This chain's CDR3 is CSALRRQGVSYEQYF. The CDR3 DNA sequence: TGCAGTGCCTTAAGGAGACAGGGGGTCTCCTACGAGCAGTACTTC.

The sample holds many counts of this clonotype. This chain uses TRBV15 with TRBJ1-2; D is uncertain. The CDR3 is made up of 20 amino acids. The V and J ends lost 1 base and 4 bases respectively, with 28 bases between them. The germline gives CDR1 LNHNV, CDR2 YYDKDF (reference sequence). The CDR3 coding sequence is TGTGCCACCAGCAGAGGGACCGACAAAGCTAACCTCCGACGAGGCTATGGCTACACCTTC. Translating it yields CATSRGTDKANLRRGYGYTF.

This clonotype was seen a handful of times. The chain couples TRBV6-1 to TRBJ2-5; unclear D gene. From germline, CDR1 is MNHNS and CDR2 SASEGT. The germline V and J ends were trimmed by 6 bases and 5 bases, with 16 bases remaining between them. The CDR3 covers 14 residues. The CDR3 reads CASSITWDGETQYF. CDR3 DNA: TGTGCCAGCAGCATCACTTGGGATGGGGAGACCCAGTACTTC.

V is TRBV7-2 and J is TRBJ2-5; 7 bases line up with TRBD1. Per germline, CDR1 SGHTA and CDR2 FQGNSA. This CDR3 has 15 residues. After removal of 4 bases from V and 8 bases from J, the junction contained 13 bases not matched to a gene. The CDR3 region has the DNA TGTGCCAGCAGCTCTACCGGGACAGTCAAGAGAACCCAGTACTTC. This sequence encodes CASSSTGTVKRTQYF.

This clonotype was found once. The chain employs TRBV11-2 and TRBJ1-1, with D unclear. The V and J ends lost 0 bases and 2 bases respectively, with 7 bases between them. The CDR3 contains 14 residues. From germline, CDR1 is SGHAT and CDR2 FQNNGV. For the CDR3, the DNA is TGTGCCAGCAGCTTAGAAAGGCTAAACACTGAAGCTTTCTTT. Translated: CASSLERLNTEAFF. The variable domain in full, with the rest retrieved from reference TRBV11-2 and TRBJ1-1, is EAGVAQSPRYKIIEKRQSVAFWCNPISGHATLYWYQQILGQGPKLLIQFQNNGVVDDSQLPKDRFSAERLKGVDSTLKIQPAKLEDSAVYLCASSLERLNTEAFFGQGTRLTVV.

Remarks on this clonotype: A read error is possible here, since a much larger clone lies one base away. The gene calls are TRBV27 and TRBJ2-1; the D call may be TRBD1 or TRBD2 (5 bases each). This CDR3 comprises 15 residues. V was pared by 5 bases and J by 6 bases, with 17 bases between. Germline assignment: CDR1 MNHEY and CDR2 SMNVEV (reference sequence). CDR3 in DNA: TGTGCCAGCAGTCCCGGGACCGCAATCTGCAATGAGCAGTTCTTC. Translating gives CASSPGTAICNEQFF.

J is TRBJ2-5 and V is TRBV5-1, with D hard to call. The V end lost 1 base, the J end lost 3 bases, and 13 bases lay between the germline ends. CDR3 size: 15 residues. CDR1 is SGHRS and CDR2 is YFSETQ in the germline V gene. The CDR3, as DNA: TGCGCCAGCAGCTTGTCCGGCCTAGTAGAAGAGACCCAGTACTTC. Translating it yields CASSLSGLVEETQYF.

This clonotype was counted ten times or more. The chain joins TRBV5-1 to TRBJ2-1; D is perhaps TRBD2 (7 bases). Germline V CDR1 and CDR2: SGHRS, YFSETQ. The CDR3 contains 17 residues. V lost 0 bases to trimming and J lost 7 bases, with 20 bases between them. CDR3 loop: CASSLAAGAYIRNEQFF. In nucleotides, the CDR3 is TGCGCCAGCAGCTTGGCGGCGGGGGCCTACATAAGGAATGAGCAGTTCTTC.

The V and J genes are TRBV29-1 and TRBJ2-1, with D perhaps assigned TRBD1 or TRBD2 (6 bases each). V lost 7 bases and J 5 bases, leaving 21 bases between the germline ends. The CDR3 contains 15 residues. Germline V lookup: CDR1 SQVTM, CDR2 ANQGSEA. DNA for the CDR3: TGCAGCGGGAGGGGGACACTATGGATAGACAATGAGCAGTTCTTC. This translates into CSGRGTLWIDNEQFF.

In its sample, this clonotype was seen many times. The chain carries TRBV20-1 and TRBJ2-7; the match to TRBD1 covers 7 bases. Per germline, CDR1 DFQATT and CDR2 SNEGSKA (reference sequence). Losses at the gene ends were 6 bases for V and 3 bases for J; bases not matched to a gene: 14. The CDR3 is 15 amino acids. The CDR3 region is CSAPPKGATIYEQYF. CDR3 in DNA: TGCAGTGCCCCACCTAAGGGGGCCACCATCTACGAGCAGTACTTC.

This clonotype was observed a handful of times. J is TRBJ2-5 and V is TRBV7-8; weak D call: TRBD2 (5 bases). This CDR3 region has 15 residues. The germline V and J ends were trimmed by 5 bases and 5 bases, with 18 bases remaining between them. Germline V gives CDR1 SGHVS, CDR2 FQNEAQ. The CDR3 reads CASSPITTGMETQYF. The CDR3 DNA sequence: TGTGCCAGCAGCCCAATAACAACGGGGATGGAGACCCAGTACTTC.